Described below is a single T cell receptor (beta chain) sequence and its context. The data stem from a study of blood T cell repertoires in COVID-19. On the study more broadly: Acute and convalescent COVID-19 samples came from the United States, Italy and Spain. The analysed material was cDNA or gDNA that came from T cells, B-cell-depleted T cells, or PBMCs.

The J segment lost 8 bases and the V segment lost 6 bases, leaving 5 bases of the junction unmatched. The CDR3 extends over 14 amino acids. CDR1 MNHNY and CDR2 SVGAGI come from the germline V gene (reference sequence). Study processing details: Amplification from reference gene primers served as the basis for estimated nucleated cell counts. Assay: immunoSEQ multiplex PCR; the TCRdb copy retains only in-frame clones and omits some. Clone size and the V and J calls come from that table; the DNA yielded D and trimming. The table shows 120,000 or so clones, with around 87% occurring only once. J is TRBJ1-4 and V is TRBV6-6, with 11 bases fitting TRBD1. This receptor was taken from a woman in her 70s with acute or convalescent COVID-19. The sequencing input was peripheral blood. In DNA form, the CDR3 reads TGTGCCAGCAGCCAGGGACAGGGGGGCGAAAAACTGTTTTTT. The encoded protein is CASSQGQGGEKLFF.